The 25 T cell receptor beta chains reported below all come from one sample, sequenced in a study of shared clonotypes between healthy human individuals. As defined, naive CD8 cells were CD45RO-negative and positively selected for CCR7, with terminally differentiated effector memory CD45RA+ cells excluded. Clones were read by immunoSEQ multiplex PCR, and TCRdb kept only the in-frame ones, dropping some. The repertoire holds hundreds of thousands of clones, 96% seen once, with 0.095% to 0.13% in the top ten. The sequenced sample consisted of naive CD8+ T cells sorted from blood. The receptor source for this set is a woman aged 30 to 39 in good health.

This chain links TRBV14 with TRBJ2-3, with a possible D match to TRBD1 (5 bases). The germline gives CDR1 SGHDN, CDR2 FVKESK. The ends were cut back, 4 bases at V and 11 bases at J, with 13 bases in the middle. The CDR3 extends over 12 amino acids. CDR3 loop: CASSPQGYGQYF. For the CDR3, the DNA is TGTGCCAGCAGCCCTCAGGGATACGGGCAGTATTTT.

This chain links TRBV28 with TRBJ1-5; weak D call: TRBD1 (5 bases). V was clipped by 2 bases and J by 1 base, with 21 bases between them. Germline V lookup: CDR1 MDHEN, CDR2 SYDVKM. This CDR3 is built from 19 residues. The CDR3 sequence is CASSLGRDEAYDSNQPQHF. CDR3 coding DNA: TGTGCCAGCAGTTTAGGTCGGGACGAAGCGTATGACAGCAATCAGCCCCAGCATTTT.

J is TRBJ1-2 and V is TRBV27; tentative D call: TRBD1 (5 bases). This CDR3 region has 15 residues. V lost 4 bases to trimming and J lost 7 bases, with 19 bases between them. From germline, CDR1 is MNHEY and CDR2 SMNVEV (reference sequence). The CDR3 sequence is CASSYGATVAGGYTF. CDR3 coding DNA: TGTGCCAGCAGTTATGGGGCCACAGTGGCGGGTGGCTACACCTTC.

This clone has only a few counts. In the same sample, other DNA sequences code for this CDR3. The V and J genes are TRBV27 and TRBJ1-5; D gene ambiguous. Germline CDR1 and CDR2: MNHEY and SMNVEV (reference sequence). V was trimmed by 5 bases and J by 0 bases, leaving 8 bases between them. This CDR3 is 14 amino acids long. In DNA, the CDR3 is TGTGCCAGCAGTCTCCGGGATAGCAATCAGCCCCAGCATTTT. Protein: CASSLRDSNQPQHF.

This clone was seen once. This rearrangement joins TRBV5-4 to TRBJ2-2; possibly TRBD1 for D (6 bases). Germline values: CDR1 SGHNT, CDR2 YYREEE (reference sequence). This CDR3 spans 13 amino acids. Deletions cut 2 bases from V and 6 bases from J, with 8 bases between. The CDR3 loop reads CASSLGGPGELFF. The DNA for the CDR3 is TGTGCCAGCAGCTTAGGGGGACCCGGGGAGCTGTTTTTT.

Note on this clone: At one end the junction does not follow the germline gene, possibly because of a read error. The chain combines TRBV5-1 with TRBJ2-5; TRBD1 matches at 9 bases. The DNA end lines up better with TRBJ2-7; the J call may be wrong. CDR3 length: 13 amino acids. CDR1 and CDR2 (germline): SGHRS, YFSETQ. CDR3 residues: CASRLGTGFEQYF. For the CDR3, the DNA is TGCGCCAGCAGATTGGGGACAGGGTTCGAGCAGTACTTC.

The chain employs TRBV5-5 and TRBJ2-7, with D perhaps matching TRBD1 or TRBD2 (5 bases each). Germline values: CDR1 SGHKS, CDR2 YYEKEE (reference sequence). The CDR3 runs to 14 residues. The V gene lost 0 bases and the J gene lost 3 bases, with 10 bases spanning the gap. CDR3 DNA sequence: TGTGCCAGCAGCTTGGCGATTGGGGGCTACGAGCAGTACTTC. Encoded protein: CASSLAIGGYEQYF.

The chain has TRBV13 and TRBJ2-7; no definite D call. The germline V gene encodes CDR1 PRHDT and CDR2 FYEKMQ (reference sequence). CDR3 size: 13 residues. V was trimmed by 5 bases and J by 2 bases, leaving 10 bases between them. As DNA, the CDR3 is TGTGCCAGCAGCCCTCCAAGTGCCTACGAGCAGTACTTC. Protein sequence: CASSPPSAYEQYF.

The J gene is TRBJ2-5, the V gene TRBV30, with a possible D match to TRBD1 (6 bases). The tail of the sequence fits TRBJ2-7 better, so the J call may be wrong. CDR1 and CDR2 from the germline V gene are GTSNPN and SVGIG (reference sequence). The CDR3 has 12 amino acids. The CDR3 nucleotides are TGTGCCTGGACCCTAGGGGGATACGAGCAGTACTTC. Protein: CAWTLGGYEQYF.

This clone was counted once. The chain recombines TRBV14 with TRBJ2-1; D unclear. The CDR3 extends over 13 amino acids. In germline, CDR1 is SGHDN, CDR2 FVKESK. V lost 0 bases, J lost 4 bases, and 4 bases lay in between. This CDR3 reads CASSQENYNEQFF. CDR3 bases: TGTGCCAGCAGCCAAGAAAATTACAATGAGCAGTTCTTC. The full variable domain, its missing parts supplied by reference TRBV14 and TRBJ2-1, is EAGVTQFPSHSVIEKGQTVTLRCDPISGHDNLYWYRRVMGKEIKFLLHFVKESKQDESGMPNNRFLAERTGGTYSTLKVQPAELEDSGVYFCASSQENYNEQFFGPGTRLTVL.

This chain joins TRBV30 and TRBJ2-3; 12 nucleotides line up with TRBD2. Germline CDR1 and CDR2: GTSNPN and SVGIG (reference sequence). This CDR3 has 16 residues. V was clipped by 0 bases and J by 0 bases; unmatched bases: 1. Written as DNA, the CDR3 is TGTGCCTGGAGTGTCGGACTAGCGGGAAGCACAGATACGCAGTATTTT. As protein: CAWSVGLAGSTDTQYF. Filled out from reference TRBV30 and TRBJ2-3, the complete variable domain reads SQTIHQWPATLVQPVGSPLSLECTVEGTSNPNLYWYRQAAGRGLQLLFYSVGIGQISSEVPQNLSASRPQDRQFILSSKKLLLSDSGFYLCAWSVGLAGSTDTQYFGPGTRLTVL.

A remark on this clone: Other DNA sequences from this sample encode an identical CDR3 as well. The rearrangement joins TRBV11-2 to TRBJ2-3, with D hard to call. From germline, CDR1 is SGHAT and CDR2 FQNNGV. The CDR3 has 11 amino acids. The V gene lost 5 bases and the J gene lost 2 bases, with 2 bases spanning the gap. This CDR3 is CASSPTDTQYF. The CDR3 DNA is TGTGCCAGCAGCCCCACAGATACGCAGTATTTT.

The chain is built from TRBV29-1 and TRBJ2-1; 11 nucleotides agree with TRBD1. This CDR3 is built from 14 residues. The germline CDR1 and CDR2 sequences are SQVTM and ANQGSEA. V dropped 3 bases and J dropped 10; count of bases not matched to a gene: 8. The CDR3 spells CSVDCWTGGDEQFF. The CDR3, as DNA: TGCAGCGTTGATTGCTGGACAGGGGGCGACGAGCAGTTCTTC.

The chain recombines TRBV4-2 with TRBJ2-1; 10 bases agree with TRBD1. The CDR3 totals 17 residues. CDR1 is LGHNA and CDR2 is YNFKEQ in the germline V gene. V lost 1 base, J lost 4 bases, and 7 bases stayed unmatched. The CDR3: CASSQGPGTGAYNEQFF. In DNA, the CDR3 is TGTGCCAGCAGCCAAGGGCCCGGGACAGGGGCTTACAATGAGCAGTTCTTC.

The chain has TRBV18 and TRBJ1-1; possible D gene TRBD1, 5 bases. Germline loops: CDR1 KGHSH, CDR2 LQKENI. The CDR3 consists of 17 residues. Between the trimmed V and J ends, which lost 2 bases and 3 bases, there was a span of 19 bases. The CDR3 spells CASSPRDLISLDTEAFF. In nucleotides, the CDR3 is TGTGCCAGCTCACCAAGGGACCTCATCTCTCTGGACACTGAAGCTTTCTTT.

The genes are TRBV6-4 and TRBJ2-5; 7 nucleotides match TRBD2. Germline CDR1 MRHNA, CDR2 SNTAGT. Germline trimming cut 5 bases from V and 5 bases from J; bases unmatched to any gene: 11. CDR3 size: 15 residues. The CDR3 sequence is CASSPGGSSGETQYF. CDR3 in DNA: TGTGCCAGCAGTCCGGGTGGTAGTAGCGGGGAGACCCAGTACTTC.

The V gene is TRBV19, the J gene TRBJ1-1; 10 bases agree with TRBD1. This CDR3 has 15 amino acids. Germline loops: CDR1 LNHDA, CDR2 SQIVND (reference sequence). V lost 5 bases and J lost 5; bases outside the gene matches: 8. The CDR3 spells CASSPRDRGDTEAFF. The DNA of the CDR3 is TGTGCCAGTAGTCCCCGGGACAGGGGAGATACTGAAGCTTTCTTT.

V and J are TRBV6-1 and TRBJ2-3; 10 nucleotides align to TRBD2. The trim removed 5 bases at V and 6 bases at J, leaving 5 bases unmatched. This CDR3 comprises 14 residues. CDR1 MNHNS and CDR2 SASEGT come from the germline V gene. CDR3 residues: CASSPGLARDTQYF. In DNA, the CDR3 is TGTGCCAGCAGTCCGGGACTAGCGCGGGATACGCAGTATTTT.

This chain connects TRBV10-1 to TRBJ2-7, with 7 positions matching TRBD1. Germline trimming cut 3 bases from V and 2 bases from J; bases unmatched to any gene: 4. The CDR3 runs to 14 residues. Germline assignment: CDR1 WNHNN and CDR2 SYGVQD (reference sequence). CDR3 amino acids: CASSETGVAYEQYF. The CDR3 DNA is TGCGCCAGCAGTGAAACAGGGGTCGCCTACGAGCAGTACTTC.

This chain's CDR3 is CASSLGLVGPDTQYF. The DNA for the CDR3 is TGTGCCAGCAGCTTGGGACTAGTAGGTCCAGATACGCAGTATTTT. The J gene is TRBJ2-3, the V gene TRBV13, with 8 nucleotides matching TRBD2. CDR1 is PRHDT, CDR2 FYEKMQ, per germline (reference sequence). The CDR3 contains 15 residues. The V segment lost 3 bases and the J segment 4 bases; nucleotides outside the gene matches: 6.

The chain carries TRBV6-5 and TRBJ1-5; D not resolved. This CDR3 region has 16 residues. Trimming shortened V by 4 bases and J by 1 base, and 14 bases separated the two germline ends. The V gene's germline CDR1 is MNHEY and CDR2 SVGAGI. DNA of the CDR3: TGTGCCAGCAGTTCGCTTTTCTTTGAGAGCAATCAGCCCCAGCATTTT. Protein product: CASSSLFFESNQPQHF.

This sequence joins TRBV27 and TRBJ2-7; D gene ambiguous. Germline assignment: CDR1 MNHEY and CDR2 SMNVEV (reference sequence). Trimming shortened V by 2 bases and J by 2 bases, and 13 bases separated the two germline ends. The CDR3 runs 15 residues. CDR3: CASSLGPGGTYEQYF. CDR3 bases: TGTGCCAGCAGTTTAGGGCCCGGCGGAACCTACGAGCAGTACTTC.

The V call is TRBV7-9, the J call TRBJ2-5; perhaps D is TRBD1 or TRBD2 (5 bases each). Trimming took off 4 bases at V and 2 bases at J, with 20 bases between the two ends. CDR1 SEHNR and CDR2 FQNEAQ come from the germline V gene (reference sequence). There are 17 residues in the CDR3. The CDR3 DNA reads as TGTGCCAGCAGCTCTAGCAGGAAGGGGAGTAAGCAAGAGACCCAGTACTTC. Protein product: CASSSSRKGSKQETQYF.

The chain joins TRBV7-7 to TRBJ2-3, with D possibly being TRBD1 (5 bases). Trimming cost V 5 bases and J 0 bases, with 15 bases left between them. Looked up from germline, CDR1 is SSHAT and CDR2 is FNYEAQ (reference sequence). This CDR3 has 16 amino acids. The CDR3 DNA reads as TGTGCCAGCAGCCCGGCGCTTACAGGAAGCACAGATACGCAGTATTTT. Translation: CASSPALTGSTDTQYF.

The sample holds one count of this clone. This chain uses TRBV5-5 with TRBJ2-6; D is uncertain. V lost 0 bases to trimming and J lost 0 bases, with 10 bases between them. CDR1 is SGHKS and CDR2 is YYEKEE in the germline V gene (reference sequence). The CDR3 consists of 17 residues. In DNA, the CDR3 is TGTGCCAGCAGCTTGGCCAGGACCCTCTCTGGGGCCAACGTCCTGACTTTC. Its translation: CASSLARTLSGANVLTF.